The 20 T cell receptor beta chains given below trace back to one sample, sequenced in a study of T cell clonality in common variable immunodeficiency. These TCRs' antigens remain unknown. The data were produced by immunoSEQ multiplex PCR, yet TCRdb's version contains in-frame clones alone and is incomplete. This sample shows approximately 30,000 clones and no singletons; less than 4% rests with the ten largest. Broader study findings: Fewer deletions and N-nucleotide insertions were reportedly seen in common variable immunodeficiency TCR beta sequences.

The sequencing input was peripheral blood mononuclear cells. The receptors come from a human donor with common variable immunodeficiency.

This clone was observed at least ten times. Read coverage stops 3 residues before the CDR3 terminus; the germline J gene supplies the remainder. The chain joins TRBV5-1 to TRBJ2-5; the D gene is possibly TRBD2 (6 bases). The ends were cut back, 3 bases at V and 5 bases at J, with 14 bases in the middle. Germline CDR1 SGHRS, CDR2 YFSETQ. This CDR3 region has 14 residues. CDR3 sequence reads: CASSSGSGGETQYF. The CDR3 bases that were read are TGCGCCAGCAGCTCGGGGTCTGGGGGGGAGACC.

This clone came up many times. From the germline J gene comes the end of the CDR3, since the read stops 3 residues before it. The rearrangement uses TRBV7-8 and TRBJ2-5; 10 bases align to TRBD2. The CDR3 loop spans 18 amino acids. Germline V CDR1 and CDR2: SGHVS, FQNEAQ. After removal of 2 bases from V and 5 bases from J, the junction contained 14 bases not matched to a gene. CDR3 residues: CASSLFSISGRPGETQYF. The DNA read from the CDR3 is TGTGCCAGCAGCTTATTCTCTATTAGCGGGAGGCCGGGGGAGACC.

This clone was seen many times. With the read ending 3 residues before the CDR3 end, the germline J gene is used to fill in that end. V and J are TRBV20-1 and TRBJ2-1; 11 bases agree with TRBD2. The J segment lost 8 bases and the V segment lost 5 bases, leaving 8 bases of the junction unmatched. This CDR3 has 14 amino acids. Germline V gene sequence: CDR1 DFQATT, CDR2 SNEGSKA (reference sequence). This CDR3 is CSAGTSGKGYEQFF. The CDR3 bases that were read are TGCAGTGCTGGGACTAGCGGTAAGGGCTATGAG.

The sample holds a few counts of this clone. With the read ending 3 residues before the CDR3 end, the germline J gene is used to fill in that end. The rearrangement joins TRBV18 to TRBJ2-3; 9 nucleotides match TRBD2. The V segment lost 6 bases and the J segment 2 bases; nucleotides outside the gene matches: 21. The V gene's germline CDR1 is KGHSH and CDR2 LQKENI. The length of the CDR3 is 20 residues. Incomplete CDR3 DNA: TGTGCCAGCTCTCCAGTTAGCGGGAGTATGGGTTTCCAACACACAGATACG. Its translation: CASSPVSGSMGFQHTDT. The full CDR3 is CASSPVSGSMGFQHTDTQYF.

At least ten counts were recorded for this clone. The read ends 3 residues before the CDR3 terminus; that terminus is restored from the germline J gene. The rearrangement uses TRBV20-1 and TRBJ2-2; 9 bases agree with TRBD2. Trimming took 2 bases from V and 1 from J; bases not matched to a gene: 2. The CDR3 loop spans 15 amino acids. CDR1 is DFQATT and CDR2 is SNEGSKA in the germline V gene (reference sequence). The sequenced CDR3 bases are TGCAGTGCTAGACCAGCGGGAGGGAACACCGGGGAG. It encodes CSARPAGGNTGE. The entire CDR3 reads CSARPAGGNTGELFF.

This clone has just a few counts. The read gets to within 3 residues of the CDR3 end, and the germline J gene fills in the rest. The V gene is TRBV30, the J gene TRBJ2-3; 7 positions agree with TRBD2. Unmatched junction bases numbered 0, after V lost 0 bases and J lost 6 bases. This CDR3 comprises 12 residues. CDR1 and CDR2 (germline): GTSNPN, SVGIG (reference sequence). The sequenced part of the CDR3 DNA is TGTGCCTGGAGTGTACTAGCGGATACG. Its protein is CAWSVLADT. The whole CDR3 region reads CAWSVLADTQYF.

Details on this clone: Read coverage stops 3 residues before the CDR3 terminus; the germline J gene supplies the remainder. This chain connects TRBV19 to TRBJ1-2, with 7 positions matching TRBD1. The CDR3 spans 16 residues. Germline V lookup: CDR1 LNHDA, CDR2 SQIVND (reference sequence). CDR3 DNA (partial): TGTGCCAGTAGTATGGGGACAGTCAACCCTATGGCGGGC. Encoded protein: CASSMGTVNPMAG. The CDR3 as a whole reads CASSMGTVNPMAGYTF.

As concerns this clone: The read halts 3 residues ahead of the CDR3 end, with the missing end drawn from the germline J gene. The chain links TRBV7-9 to TRBJ2-7; no definite D call. CDR3 length: 13 amino acids. Germline CDR1 is SEHNR and CDR2 is FQNEAQ (reference sequence). V was shortened by 5 bases and J by 2 bases, with 10 bases between the two germline ends. The CDR3 DNA, read in part, is TGTGCCAGCAGCGTAGGGCTCCCCTACGAG. Amino acid sequence: CASSVGLPYE. In full, the CDR3 reads CASSVGLPYEQYF.

This clone was counted many times. The CDR3 end lies 3 residues beyond the end of the read and is filled in from the germline J gene. The chain uses TRBV5-1 and TRBJ2-1, with D uncertain. The CDR3 runs to 14 residues. V shed 4 bases and J shed 2 bases, with 10 bases lying between them. The V gene's germline CDR1 is SGHRS and CDR2 YFSETQ. Here the CDR3 reads CASSVLYAYNEQFF. The part of the CDR3 DNA that was read is TGCGCCAGCAGCGTACTCTACGCCTACAATGAG.

The table lists this clone with a few counts. The missing CDR3 end, 3 residues past where the read stops, is filled in from the germline J gene. The chain combines TRBV6-2 or TRBV6-3 with TRBJ2-7; tentatively, D is TRBD2 (7 bases). The CDR3 length is 15 residues. Germline CDR1 is MNHEY and CDR2 is SVGEGT. Between the trimmed V and J ends, which lost 6 bases and 3 bases, there was a span of 18 bases. The CDR3 loop is CASSSWGGPLYEQYF. The CDR3 bases that were read are TGTGCCAGCAGCTCCTGGGGGGGCCCACTCTACGAG.

This clone has more than one count but fewer than ten. The CDR3 end lies 3 residues beyond the end of the read and is filled in from the germline J gene. Additional DNA sequences in this sample encode the identical CDR3. The V and J genes are TRBV5-1 and TRBJ2-1, with 9 nucleotides matching TRBD2. Germline CDR1 SGHRS, CDR2 YFSETQ. V lost 0 bases to trimming and J lost 8 bases; unmatched junction nucleotides: 9. The CDR3 extends over 16 amino acids. This chain's CDR3 is CASSLGSSGTIYEQFF. CDR3 DNA, as far as it was read: TGCGCCAGCAGCTTGGGGTCTAGCGGGACTATCTATGAG.

This clone was picked up many times. The read halts 3 residues ahead of the CDR3 end, with the missing end drawn from the germline J gene. Other DNA sequences in this sample translate to the same CDR3. This chain connects TRBV5-1 to TRBJ1-4; 7 bases fit TRBD1. J gave up 4 bases and V 3 bases, and 6 bases lay outside the gene matches. The germline V gene has CDR1 SGHRS and CDR2 YFSETQ. The CDR3 covers 15 residues. The CDR3 sequence: CASSSSGTVNEKLFF. The CDR3 bases that were read are TGCGCCAGCAGCTCTTCCGGGACAGTTAATGAAAAA.

This clone appeared a few times. The read ends 3 residues shy of where the CDR3 ends; the end is completed using the germline J gene. The chain carries TRBV7-3 and TRBJ2-1; the match to TRBD2 covers 15 bases. CDR3 length: 17 amino acids. V gave up 0 bases and J gave up 6 bases; unmatched junction bases: 3. Germline CDR1 and CDR2: SGHTA and FQGTGA. The CDR3 bases that were read are TGTGCCAGCAGCTTAACCGGACTAGCGGGAGGGCCCAATGAG. As protein: CASSLTGLAGGPNE. The full-length CDR3 reads as CASSLTGLAGGPNEQFF.

This clone was counted a few times. The CDR3 end lies 3 residues beyond the end of the read and is filled in from the germline J gene. This sequence joins TRBV19 and TRBJ2-2; D is ambiguous. CDR1 LNHDA and CDR2 SQIVND come from the germline V gene (reference sequence). The CDR3 totals 14 residues. V was cut by 6 bases and J by 8 bases, with 16 bases left in between. The part of the CDR3 DNA that was read is TGTGCCAGTAGATCCCGTCCCGCCGCGGGGGAG. This codes for CASRSRPAAGE. The CDR3 reads in full as CASRSRPAAGELFF.

The table lists this clone with many counts. The read comes to an end 3 residues before the CDR3 does, leaving the germline J gene to fill in the end. This chain links TRBV7-3 with TRBJ2-1; a weak D match, TRBD2 (5 bases). Germline values: CDR1 SGHTA, CDR2 FQGTGA. This CDR3 contains 16 residues. Trimming stripped 5 bases from V and 5 bases from J, with 19 bases between. Partial CDR3 DNA: TGTGCCAGCAGCGTAGAGGGATCTAGCCGGCACAATGAG. Its protein is CASSVEGSSRHNE. From start to end, the CDR3 is CASSVEGSSRHNEQFF.

This clone was seen a handful of times. The CDR3 is cut off 3 residues early in the read; its end comes from the germline J gene. The chain combines TRBV5-1 with TRBJ2-3; 10 nucleotides line up with TRBD2. Germline values: CDR1 SGHRS, CDR2 YFSETQ. The CDR3 runs to 19 residues. The trim removed 0 bases at V and 0 bases at J, leaving 10 bases unmatched. This chain's CDR3 is CASSLAFTIAGGSTDTQYF. The part of the CDR3 DNA that was read is TGCGCCAGCAGCTTGGCTTTTACTATAGCGGGAGGAAGCACAGATACG.

This clone occurred many times. The read finishes 3 residues shy of the CDR3 end, and the germline J gene is used to complete it. The V and J genes are TRBV5-1 and TRBJ1-2; no reliable D call. This CDR3 region has 13 residues. Germline V gene sequence: CDR1 SGHRS, CDR2 YFSETQ. The V end lost 3 bases, the J end lost 3 bases, and 9 bases lay between the germline ends. CDR3 protein: CASSWSKDYGYTF. Partial CDR3 DNA: TGCGCCAGCAGCTGGTCGAAGGACTATGGC.

As regards this clone: The read terminates 3 residues ahead of where the CDR3 ends, so the germline J gene completes it. This rearrangement joins TRBV30 to TRBJ2-3; 9 positions match TRBD2. Trimming took 1 base from V and 6 from J; bases not matched to a gene: 11. The CDR3 extends over 16 amino acids. CDR1 and CDR2 from the germline V gene are GTSNPN and SVGIG (reference sequence). The CDR3 bases that were read are TGTGCCTGGAGTGGGGGGAGCGGGAGGTTACCTGATACG. As protein: CAWSGGSGRLPDT. The full-length CDR3 reads as CAWSGGSGRLPDTQYF. The full variable domain, its missing parts supplied by reference TRBV30 and TRBJ2-3, is SQTIHQWPATLVQPVGSPLSLECTVEGTSNPNLYWYRQAAGRGLQLLFYSVGIGQISSEVPQNLSASRPQDRQFILSSKKLLLSDSGFYLCAWSGGSGRLPDTQYFGPGTRLTVL.

Partial CDR3 DNA: TGTGCCAGCAGCTTAGGGCCGGGGTGGGGCAATCAGCCC. It encodes CASSLGPGWGNQP. Given in full, the CDR3 is CASSLGPGWGNQPQHF. V gene TRBV13 combines with J gene TRBJ1-5, with D unclear. The read stops 3 residues short of the end of the CDR3; the missing end is completed from the germline J gene. Germline assignment: CDR1 PRHDT and CDR2 FYEKMQ (reference sequence). The V end lost 0 bases, the J end lost 2 bases, and 11 bases lay between the germline ends. The CDR3 contains 16 residues.

This clone is termed medium-sized. The read comes to an end 3 residues before the CDR3 does, leaving the germline J gene to fill in the end. This chain uses TRBV20-1 with TRBJ2-1; 10 bases fit TRBD1. V shed 1 base, J shed 7 bases, and the junction held 10 bases outside the gene matches. The CDR3 runs 16 residues. In germline, CDR1 is DFQATT, CDR2 SNEGSKA (reference sequence). The CDR3 DNA, read in part, is TGCAGTGCTAGAGGCGTGGGACAGGGGAAGGTAAATGAG. This encodes CSARGVGQGKVNE. The full CDR3 protein is CSARGVGQGKVNEQFF.